Below, one T cell receptor beta chain is given with its context. These data originate in a study of OX40 agonist ivuxolimab in advanced cancers. The CDR3 is 16 amino acids. The germline CDR1 and CDR2 sequences are MNHNS and SASEGT. V dropped 0 bases and J dropped 5; count of bases not matched to a gene: 6. The repertoire was sequenced with immunoSEQ multiplex PCR; TCRdb's copy has only in-frame clones and lacks some. The table has around 62,000 clones, roughly 76% seen once. This receptor was obtained from an adult with an advanced solid tumor such as melanoma, head and neck, liver or kidney cancer. The sample here was CD4+ or CD8+ T cells sorted from blood, taken in a trial of the OX40 agonist ivuxolimab. The gene calls are TRBV6-1 and TRBJ2-3; 9 bases are a match to TRBD2. In nucleotides, the CDR3 is TGTGCCAGCAGTGAAGCTAGCGGGAGCGGTCGAGATACGCAGTATTTT. Translating it yields CASSEASGSGRDTQYF.